This T cell receptor (beta chain) was profiled in a study of blood T cell repertoires in COVID-19. Whole-study context: Samples representing acute and convalescent COVID-19 were sourced from the United States, Italy and Spain. PBMCs, B-cell-depleted T cells, or T cells were the source of the cDNA or gDNA that made up the material.

CDR1 and CDR2 (germline): MNHEY, SVGAGI. This CDR3 has 13 residues. The V gene end was trimmed by 7 bases and the J gene end by 8 bases; junction bases not matched to a gene: 9. Enrolment of Seattle patients took place during active infection, and they were followed longitudinally. Authors' analysis steps: Quantification of nucleated cells was approximated via reference gene primer amplification. The repertoire was sequenced with immunoSEQ multiplex PCR; TCRdb's copy has only in-frame clones and lacks some. V, J and clone size reflect that table, while D and trimming were determined from the DNA. The data hold about 180,000 clones, with 65% to 85% observed a single time.

The rearrangement joins TRBV6-5 to TRBJ1-2, with 8 bases identical to TRBD1. The source is a middle-aged woman with COVID-19, enrolled during active disease. Sequenced sample: peripheral blood. The CDR3 region is CASTFDRGSGYTF. In DNA, the CDR3 is TGTGCCAGCACTTTCGACAGGGGAAGCGGCTACACCTTC.